The following is a T cell receptor (beta chain) sequence with its context. Its antigen remains unidentified. This sample stems from a study of beta chain features in type 1 diabetes. As every portion of the isolated RNA was reverse transcribed, the sequencing read expressed TCRB transcripts. Sequencing was performed with immunoSEQ multiplex PCR; in TCRdb, only in-frame clones are kept and a portion is missing. The table lists tens of thousands of clones, about 64% of them singletons, with 0.25% to 0.35% in the top ten. Findings and caveats of the study: Moderate but significant shortening of TCRB CDR3s was recorded in all four CD4+ subsets from Type 1 diabetes patients. Small HLA sub-analyses could not settle whether HLA shapes TCRB rearrangement. Within the patient group, naive, central memory and Treg TCRB repertoires appeared more similar to each other than within healthy donors.

The V and J ends lost 4 bases and 1 base, in that order; junction bases with no gene match: 5. Looked up from germline, CDR1 is MNHNS and CDR2 is SASEGT. The CDR3 runs 15 residues. The receptor comes from a woman aged 30 to 39 with type 1 diabetes. Sequencing was carried out using stem cell memory CD4+ T cells from blood. The rearrangement joins TRBV6-1 to TRBJ2-3; TRBD1 aligns across 7 bases. Written as DNA, the CDR3 is TGTGCCAGCAGTGTCTGGACAGGAGGCACAGATACGCAGTATTTT. It specifies CASSVWTGGTDTQYF.